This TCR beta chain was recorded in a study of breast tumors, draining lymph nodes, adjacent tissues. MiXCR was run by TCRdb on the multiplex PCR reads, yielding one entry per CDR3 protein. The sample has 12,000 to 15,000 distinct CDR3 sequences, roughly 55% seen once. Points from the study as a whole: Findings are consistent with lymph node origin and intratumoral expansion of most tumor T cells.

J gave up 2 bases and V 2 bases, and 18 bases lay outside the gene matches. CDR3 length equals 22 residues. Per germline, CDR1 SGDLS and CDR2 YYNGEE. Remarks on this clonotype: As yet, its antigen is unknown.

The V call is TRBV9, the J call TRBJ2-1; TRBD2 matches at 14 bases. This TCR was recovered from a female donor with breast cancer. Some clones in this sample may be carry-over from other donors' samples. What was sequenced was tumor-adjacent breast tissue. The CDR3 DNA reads TGTGCCAGCAGCGTTGGGGGACTAGCGGGAGAGGCAACGCGCCGCGCCTACAATGAGCAGTTCTTC. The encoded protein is CASSVGGLAGEATRRAYNEQFF.